This T cell receptor beta chain was sequenced in a study of blood T cell repertoires in COVID-19. The ends were cut back, 1 base at V and 3 bases at J, with 9 bases in the middle. CDR1 is LGHDT and CDR2 is YNNKEL in the germline V gene (reference sequence). CDR3 length: 14 amino acids. Sequencing used immunoSEQ multiplex PCR; TCRdb keeps in-frame clones, though not all of them. This table holds about 370,000 clones, 80% to 90% found once. The chain couples TRBV3-1 (or the pseudogene TRBV3-2) to TRBJ1-1; D possibly corresponds to TRBD1 (5 bases). This sequence originates from a man in his late teens or twenties who had recovered from COVID-19. The material sequenced was PBMCs or T cells enriched from blood (not recorded which). The CDR3 sequence: CASSQVQGYTEAFF. The CDR3 DNA reads as TGTGCCAGCAGCCAAGTGCAGGGATACACTGAAGCTTTCTTT.